These 5 T cell receptor beta chains were all obtained from the same sample, sequenced in a study of blood T cell repertoires in COVID-19. TCRdb keeps only in-frame clones here, not all; method: immunoSEQ multiplex PCR. The sample contains approximately 60,000 clones, almost 85% of which appear only once. Sequencing used peripheral blood. The receptors shown here come from a human donor in a cohort sampled during active COVID-19.

This clone has only one observation. The chain links TRBV7-2 to TRBJ1-3; tentative D call: TRBD1 (5 bases). The V gene lost 1 base and the J gene lost 2 bases, with 12 bases spanning the gap. The CDR3 covers 16 residues. CDR1 and CDR2 from the germline V gene are SGHTA and FQGNSA. CDR3 amino acids: CASSLGQYVAGNTIYF. CDR3 DNA sequence: TGTGCCAGCAGCTTAGGACAGTACGTCGCTGGAAACACCATATATTTT.

This chain links TRBV21-1 with TRBJ1-1. TRBV21-1 is a pseudogene segment. This CDR3 has 17 residues. In DNA, the CDR3 is TGTGCCAGCAGCAAAGCTCACCGGTCTACTTTGAACACTGAAGCTTTCTTT. Translating it yields CASSKAHRSTLNTEAFF.

The chain has TRBV6-5 and TRBJ1-5; D not resolved. Between the trimmed V and J ends, which lost 10 bases and 3 bases, there was a span of 16 bases. The germline CDR1 and CDR2 sequences are MNHEY and SVGAGI. The CDR3 is 14 amino acids. The DNA for the CDR3 is TGTGCCACTCAGGAGGGCAGACTCAATCAGCCCCAGCATTTT. It is translated as CATQEGRLNQPQHF.

This clone occurred once. The chain combines TRBV12-3 or TRBV12-4 with TRBJ2-4; the D gene is possibly TRBD2 (6 bases). V was shortened by 1 base and J by 8 bases, with 9 bases between the two germline ends. The CDR3 runs to 13 residues. The CDR3: CASSLGRGYIQYF. The CDR3 DNA sequence: TGTGCCAGCAGTTTAGGTCGGGGGTACATTCAGTACTTC.

V gene TRBV6-5 combines with J gene TRBJ2-7; 9 nucleotides align to TRBD1. This CDR3 is built from 15 residues. V dropped 5 bases and J dropped 6; count of bases not matched to a gene: 11. The V gene's germline CDR1 is MNHEY and CDR2 SVGAGI. The CDR3 DNA sequence: TGTGCCAGCAGTCGGACCCCGACAGGGGGTGGCGAGCAGTACTTC. It yields the protein CASSRTPTGGGEQYF.